The next 16 T cell receptor beta chains were all read from a single sample in a study of blood T cell repertoires in COVID-19. The data were produced by immunoSEQ multiplex PCR, yet TCRdb's version contains in-frame clones alone and is incomplete. The repertoire has under 95,000 clones, roughly 90% of them found once; the top ten carry approximately 19%. The sequencing sample was made of peripheral blood. The receptors come from a woman older than 75 with acute or convalescent COVID-19.

On this clone: This same CDR3 is encoded by further DNA sequences in the sample. The chain links TRBV6-6 to TRBJ1-3, with 7 bases that match TRBD1. CDR1 MNHNY and CDR2 SVGAGI come from the germline V gene (reference sequence). The CDR3 totals 15 residues. With V trimmed by 4 bases and J by 0 bases, 3 bases remained unmatched. The CDR3 DNA is TGTGCCAGCAGTTTCGACAGGGCCTCTGGAAACACCATATATTTT. This translates into CASSFDRASGNTIYF.

The CDR3: CASRVTSGGVNEQFF. The CDR3 nucleotides are TGTGCCAGCAGGGTTACTAGCGGGGGAGTAAATGAGCAGTTCTTC. This chain joins TRBV2 and TRBJ2-1, with 11 positions matching TRBD2. The CDR3 spans 15 residues. Germline V gene data show CDR1 as SNHLY and CDR2 as FYNNEI. The ends lost 6 bases at V and 7 bases at J; junction bases unmatched: 8.

This clone was seen a handful of times. This rearrangement joins TRBV19 to TRBJ2-3, with D tentatively TRBD1 (7 bases). The V gene's germline CDR1 is LNHDA and CDR2 SQIVND (reference sequence). The CDR3 covers 14 residues. Trimming took 8 bases from V and 5 from J, leaving 17 bases between them. The CDR3 coding sequence is TGTGCCAGTTCTTCAGGGGGGAATTTAGATACGCAGTATTTT. It encodes CASSSGGNLDTQYF.

This rearrangement joins TRBV6-1 to TRBJ1-2; D is unresolved. Trimming took 3 bases from V and 3 from J, leaving 14 bases between them. The CDR3 has 15 residues. Germline V CDR1 and CDR2: MNHNS, SASEGT. The CDR3 sequence: CASSDRSQGDYGYTF. The CDR3 DNA sequence: TGTGCCAGCAGTGATAGGAGCCAAGGCGACTATGGCTACACCTTC.

This chain uses TRBV5-1 with TRBJ1-3; D uncertain. Trimming left V 1 base short and J 0 bases short, with 11 bases between. The CDR3 consists of 16 residues. CDR1 and CDR2 (germline): SGHRS, YFSETQ. For the CDR3, the DNA is TGCGCCAGCAGCTTGATCGCCACGAGCTCTGGAAACACCATATATTTT. Its protein product is CASSLIATSSGNTIYF.

The chain carries TRBV11-1 and TRBJ2-1, with 8 bases fitting TRBD2. V lost 1 base and J lost 9; bases outside the gene matches: 8. The CDR3 has 15 residues. Germline CDR1 SGHAT, CDR2 FQDESV (reference sequence). The CDR3 region has the DNA TGTGCCAGCAGCTTAGAGGTCGGGGGGGCTGGTGAGCAGTTCTTC. Translated, it gives CASSLEVGGAGEQFF. Combining the CDR3 with reference TRBV11-1 and TRBJ2-1 gives the whole variable domain EAEVAQSPRYKITEKSQAVAFWCDPISGHATLYWYRQILGQGPELLVQFQDESVVDDSQLPKDRFSAERLKGVDSTLKIQPAELGDSAMYLCASSLEVGGAGEQFFGPGTRLTVL.

CDR3 residues: CASILNTGELFF. In DNA form, the CDR3 reads TGTGCCAGCATCCTAAACACCGGGGAGCTGTTTTTT. The chain couples TRBV7-2 to TRBJ2-2; no firm D call. V lost 7 bases and J lost 2, with 5 bases in between. Germline V gene sequence: CDR1 SGHTA, CDR2 FQGNSA. This CDR3 has 12 amino acids.

V usage is TRBV5-4 and J usage is TRBJ1-1; no firm D call. V gave up 0 bases and J gave up 2 bases, with 14 bases separating them. Germline CDR1 and CDR2: SGHNT and YYREEE (reference sequence). This CDR3 is built from 16 residues. CDR3 in amino acids: CASSLALSTLNTEAFF. In DNA, the CDR3 is TGTGCCAGCAGCTTGGCACTATCAACCCTTAACACTGAAGCTTTCTTT.

This clone has only a few counts. The chain employs TRBV5-1 and TRBJ2-1; 13 nucleotides agree with TRBD2. Germline CDR1 SGHRS, CDR2 YFSETQ. After removal of 4 bases from V and 7 bases from J, the junction contained 17 bases not matched to a gene. This CDR3 region has 19 residues. This CDR3 is CASSVPGLAGVPLGNEQFF. CDR3 bases: TGCGCCAGCAGCGTCCCTGGACTAGCGGGAGTCCCCCTTGGAAATGAGCAGTTCTTC.

The chain couples TRBV2 to TRBJ1-2, with 7 nucleotides matching TRBD1. Trimming took 10 bases from V and 7 from J; bases not matched to a gene: 12. The V gene's germline CDR1 is SNHLY and CDR2 FYNNEI. The CDR3 runs to 13 residues. The DNA for the CDR3 is TGTGCCAAAAGGGTGACAGGGTTGAGTGGCTACACCTTC. The encoded protein is CAKRVTGLSGYTF.

This chain links TRBV25-1 with TRBJ2-7; 10 bases agree with TRBD2. Germline-derived CDR1 and CDR2 are MGHDK and SYGVNS. This CDR3 is built from 16 residues. The J segment lost 0 bases and the V segment lost 4 bases, leaving 6 bases of the junction unmatched. The CDR3 DNA reads as TGTGCCAGCAGTGCGGAGCGGGGGGGCCTCTCCTACGAGCAGTACTTC. It translates to CASSAERGGLSYEQYF.

This chain links TRBV5-4 with TRBJ2-7, with 7 bases identical to TRBD1. This CDR3 is 13 amino acids long. CDR1 SGHNT and CDR2 YYREEE come from the germline V gene (reference sequence). After removal of 4 bases from V and 2 bases from J, the junction contained 3 bases not matched to a gene. The CDR3 DNA reads TGTGCCAGCAGCCTCCAGGGGGCCTACGAGCAGTACTTC. It is translated as CASSLQGAYEQYF. Full variable domain (missing parts from reference TRBV5-4 and TRBJ2-7): ETGVTQSPTHLIKTRGQQVTLRCSSQSGHNTVSWYQQALGQGPQFIFQYYREEENGRGNFPPRFSGLQFPNYSSELNVNALELDDSALYLCASSLQGAYEQYFGPGTRLTVT.

The genes are TRBV6-6 and TRBJ1-1; D is undetermined. Per the germline V gene, CDR1 is MNHNY and CDR2 is SVGAGI (reference sequence). The CDR3 sequence is 13 residues long. V was shortened by 6 bases and J by 10 bases, with 18 bases between the two germline ends. As DNA, the CDR3 is TGTGCCAGCAGCCCTCGGGGAGAGGGCCGAGCTTTCTTT. Translation gives CASSPRGEGRAFF.

This rearrangement joins TRBV7-9 to TRBJ1-1, with 8 bases identical to TRBD1. This CDR3 comprises 18 residues. V lost 4 bases, J lost 3 bases, and 16 bases stayed unmatched. The V gene's germline CDR1 is SEHNR and CDR2 FQNEAQ (reference sequence). DNA for the CDR3: TGTGCCAGCAGCTCCTACCTGCTCCGGACAGGGAGCTACACTGAAGCTTTCTTT. Protein product: CASSSYLLRTGSYTEAFF.

The gene calls are TRBV5-4 and TRBJ2-7; 8 bases match TRBD2. This CDR3 has 15 amino acids. J lost 1 base, V lost 2 bases, and 5 bases had no gene match. Germline-derived CDR1 and CDR2 are SGHNT and YYREEE (reference sequence). CDR3 bases: TGTGCCAGCAGCTTTGGGAGCGGGGGTTCCTACGAGCAGTACTTC. It translates to CASSFGSGGSYEQYF.

This chain links TRBV6-5 with TRBJ1-1; D is undetermined. Germline-derived CDR1 and CDR2 are MNHEY and SVGAGI. The CDR3 is 15 residues long. Trimming took off 8 bases at V and 4 bases at J, with 20 bases between the two ends. The CDR3 loop reads CASQAQVELGTEAFF. The CDR3, as DNA: TGTGCCAGCCAGGCCCAGGTTGAGCTGGGCACTGAAGCTTTCTTT.